These 30 T cell receptor beta chains were all obtained from the same sample, sequenced in a study of cytomegalovirus exposure and HLA in healthy donors. Both 60 Vbeta primers and 13 Jbeta primers went into the PCR. Generated by immunoSEQ multiplex PCR, the TCRdb table keeps only in-frame clones and is missing some. The table lists about 160,000 clones, roughly 65% of them singletons, with 4.7% in the top ten. The sequencing input was PBMCs. Receptors originate from a young man in good health and CMV-seropositive.

This chain connects TRBV30 to TRBJ2-6; 12 bases align to TRBD1. With V trimmed by 0 bases and J by 4 bases, 10 bases remained unmatched. Germline V CDR1 and CDR2: GTSNPN, SVGIG (reference sequence). The CDR3 extends over 19 amino acids. The CDR3: CAWSVGWGQGAMGANVLTF. The CDR3 region has the DNA TGTGCCTGGAGTGTAGGGTGGGGACAGGGGGCTATGGGGGCCAACGTCCTGACTTTC.

This chain connects TRBV30 to TRBJ2-1; 8 nucleotides match TRBD2. After removal of 8 bases from V and 8 bases from J, the junction contained 11 bases not matched to a gene. The CDR3 sequence is 13 residues long. Looked up from germline, CDR1 is GTSNPN and CDR2 is SVGIG (reference sequence). CDR3 sequence (DNA): TGTGCCGGTACAGGGACTAGTAATTATGAGCAGTTCTTC. As protein: CAGTGTSNYEQFF.

The V gene is TRBV6-1, the J gene TRBJ2-2, with D unclear. The CDR3 is 14 amino acids. Germline V CDR1 and CDR2: MNHNS, SASEGT. V was trimmed by 6 bases and J by 4 bases, leaving 12 bases between them. The CDR3 spells CASSLRGVTGELFF. The DNA for the CDR3 is TGTGCCAGCAGCCTGAGAGGTGTCACCGGGGAGCTGTTTTTT.

This chain uses TRBV5-1 with TRBJ2-7, with D possibly matching TRBD1 (6 bases). V lost 7 bases and J lost 1, with 12 bases in between. From germline, CDR1 is SGHRS and CDR2 YFSETQ. This CDR3 is built from 13 residues. DNA of the CDR3: TGCGCCAGCGGACCACAGGGTTCCTACGAGCAGTACGTC. Translated, it gives CASGPQGSYEQYV.

J is TRBJ1-3 and V is TRBV29-1; a weak D match, TRBD1 (5 bases). Germline V lookup: CDR1 SQVTM, CDR2 ANQGSEA. V was pared by 0 bases and J by 3 bases, with 9 bases between. The length of the CDR3 is 14 residues. The CDR3 reads CSVEDGGFGNTIYF. The CDR3 DNA sequence: TGCAGCGTTGAAGATGGGGGGTTTGGAAACACCATATATTTT.

This clone came up a few times. An end of the junction differs from the germline gene, which may be a read error. The chain combines TRBV7-7 with TRBJ1-6; possible D gene TRBD1, 5 bases. This CDR3 contains 15 residues. Germline CDR1 and CDR2: SSHAT and FNYEAQ (reference sequence). DNA of the CDR3: TGTGCTAGCAGCCGCCTGTCCACAGGAAATTCACCCCTCCACTTT. This encodes CASSRLSTGNSPLHF.

The rearrangement uses TRBV2 and TRBJ2-7, with 7 bases fitting TRBD2. The CDR3 sequence is 16 residues long. In germline, CDR1 is SNHLY, CDR2 FYNNEI. V lost 5 bases and J lost 4; bases outside the gene matches: 14. CDR3 region: CASSPPGGKGRYEQYV. The CDR3 region has the DNA TGTGCCAGCAGTCCACCGGGAGGAAAGGGTCGATACGAGCAGTACGTC.

This chain joins TRBV28 and TRBJ1-5; TRBD1 agrees at 7 bases. The CDR3 has 17 amino acids. CDR1 is MDHEN, CDR2 SYDVKM, per germline. V was pared by 4 bases and J by 2 bases, with 11 bases of the junction left unmatched. The CDR3 DNA reads TGTGCCAGCAGTTCGACGACAGGGATAATAGGCAATCAGCCCCAGCATTTT. This encodes CASSSTTGIIGNQPQHF.

This clone is a singleton in its sample. This chain uses TRBV5-1 with TRBJ2-1; possibly TRBD1 for D (5 bases). Looked up from germline, CDR1 is SGHRS and CDR2 is YFSETQ. V gave up 3 bases and J gave up 7 bases, with 17 bases separating them. The CDR3 is made up of 15 amino acids. The CDR3 nucleotides are TGCGCCAGCAGCTCCGGACCCCCAAGGACAAATGAGCAGTTCTTC. Its protein is CASSSGPPRTNEQFF.

The chain couples TRBV11-2 to TRBJ2-5, with 7 nucleotides matching TRBD2. Germline values: CDR1 SGHAT, CDR2 FQNNGV. The junction had 16 bases not matched to a gene; V was cut back by 5 bases and J by 4 bases. This CDR3 region has 17 residues. The CDR3 is CASSPIRGGTGGETQYF. In DNA form, the CDR3 reads TGTGCCAGCAGCCCAATCCGGGGCGGAACGGGGGGAGAGACCCAGTACTTC.

The chain has TRBV18 and TRBJ1-1, with D possibly TRBD1 on 6 matching bases. V was clipped by 2 bases and J by 1 base, with 11 bases between them. CDR3 length: 15 residues. Per germline, CDR1 KGHSH and CDR2 LQKENI. The CDR3 sequence is CASSPGPGANTEAFF. The CDR3 DNA reads TGTGCCAGCTCACCAGGTCCAGGGGCGAACACTGAAGCTTTCTTT.

The chain recombines TRBV11-2 with TRBJ2-5; 8 bases are shared with TRBD2. V trimming: 5 bases; J trimming: 5 bases; junction bases outside the gene matches: 7. This CDR3 is 14 amino acids long. The V gene's germline CDR1 is SGHAT and CDR2 FQNNGV. The CDR3 bases are TGTGCCAGCAGCCCACCGGGGGGGCGGGAGACCCAGTACTTC. Protein product: CASSPPGGRETQYF. Complete variable domain (other parts from reference TRBV11-2 and TRBJ2-5): EAGVAQSPRYKIIEKRQSVAFWCNPISGHATLYWYQQILGQGPKLLIQFQNNGVVDDSQLPKDRFSAERLKGVDSTLKIQPAKLEDSAVYLCASSPPGGRETQYFGPGTRLLVL.

This clone was recorded once. The chain employs TRBV4-2 and TRBJ1-2, with TRBD1 matching over 8 bases. V gave up 0 bases and J gave up 3 bases; unmatched junction bases: 6. The CDR3 covers 16 residues. CDR1 and CDR2 from the germline V gene are LGHNA and YNFKEQ. Here the CDR3 DNA reads TGTGCCAGCAGCCAAGAAGGGACAGGAATATACTATGGCTACACCTTC. Translating it yields CASSQEGTGIYYGYTF.

The chain links TRBV25-1 to TRBJ2-5; D possibly corresponds to TRBD1 (5 bases). V was pared by 5 bases and J by 4 bases, with 14 bases between. Germline V gene sequence: CDR1 MGHDK, CDR2 SYGVNS. The CDR3 sequence is 14 residues long. The CDR3 here is CASSQGGNLETQYF. DNA of the CDR3: TGTGCCAGCAGTCAGGGTGGTAACCTAGAGACCCAGTACTTC.

The V and J genes are TRBV29-1 and TRBJ1-1; 7 bases line up with TRBD1. The V gene's germline CDR1 is SQVTM and CDR2 ANQGSEA. Trimming took 7 bases from V and 4 from J; bases not matched to a gene: 6. The CDR3 covers 12 residues. CDR3 DNA sequence: TGCAGCGGACGACAGGGTAGCACTGAAGCTTTCTTT. It yields the protein CSGRQGSTEAFF.

The chain joins TRBV19 to TRBJ1-2; tentative D call: TRBD1 (5 bases). Germline assignment: CDR1 LNHDA and CDR2 SQIVND (reference sequence). This CDR3 is built from 17 residues. V was clipped by 1 base and J by 4 bases, with 19 bases between them. CDR3 sequence: CASSIARVRGHVYGYTF. CDR3 bases: TGTGCCAGTAGTATAGCCCGTGTTAGGGGTCACGTCTATGGCTACACCTTC.

The gene calls are TRBV4-1 and TRBJ2-6; D call uncertain. The CDR3 runs to 17 residues. The germline V and J ends were trimmed by 0 bases and 1 base, with 10 bases remaining between them. Germline assignment: CDR1 MGHRA and CDR2 YSYEKL. CDR3: CASSQDFSVSGANVLTF. CDR3 coding DNA: TGCGCCAGCAGCCAAGATTTCTCTGTATCTGGGGCCAACGTCCTGACTTTC.

The chain combines TRBV29-1 with TRBJ1-2; 8 positions agree with TRBD1. Trimming took 7 bases from V and 7 from J; bases not matched to a gene: 17. Germline loops: CDR1 SQVTM, CDR2 ANQGSEA. The CDR3 covers 15 residues. In DNA form, the CDR3 reads TGCAGCGCCGAGACTAGGGGACAGGCGTCGGGTGGCTACACCTTC. Translation gives CSAETRGQASGGYTF.

The genes are TRBV6-5 and TRBJ1-2, with TRBD1 identical over 9 bases. V shed 2 bases and J 7 bases; nucleotides not matched to a gene: 8. The CDR3 has 15 residues. Germline V lookup: CDR1 MNHEY, CDR2 SVGAGI. The DNA for the CDR3 is TGTGCCAGCAGTTACCGGACAGGGGTTGCTGGTGGCTACACCTTC. The encoded protein is CASSYRTGVAGGYTF.

This chain joins TRBV11-2 and TRBJ2-2; 10 bases agree with TRBD1. The junction had 8 bases not matched to a gene; V was cut back by 3 bases and J by 7 bases. The germline V gene encodes CDR1 SGHAT and CDR2 FQNNGV. This CDR3 is built from 16 residues. The CDR3 nucleotides are TGTGCCAGCAGCTTCAGACAGGGGGCGGCTGGCGGGGAGCTGTTTTTT. As protein: CASSFRQGAAGGELFF.

This sequence joins TRBV7-9 and TRBJ2-3, with D possibly matching TRBD2 (6 bases). The germline gives CDR1 SEHNR, CDR2 FQNEAQ (reference sequence). V was clipped by 6 bases and J by 2 bases, with 15 bases between them. The CDR3 covers 15 residues. The CDR3 region is CASSTSRSPTDTQYF. In DNA form, the CDR3 reads TGTGCCAGCAGTACTAGCCGTTCCCCCACAGATACGCAGTATTTT.

The gene calls are TRBV5-1 and TRBJ1-4, with D possibly matching TRBD1 (5 bases). Germline CDR1 is SGHRS and CDR2 is YFSETQ. Between the trimmed V and J ends, which lost 0 bases and 5 bases, there was a span of 14 bases. The CDR3 consists of 16 residues. The CDR3 protein is CASSLAGGGVNEKLFF. The CDR3 DNA reads as TGCGCCAGCAGCTTGGCCGGGGGAGGGGTGAATGAAAAACTGTTTTTT.

This clone was picked up a small number of times. The chain's CDR3 is CASSAVGGHNEQFF. Here the CDR3 DNA reads TGTGCCAGCAGTGCGGTGGGGGGTCACAATGAGCAGTTCTTC. The genes are TRBV25-1 and TRBJ2-1, with a possible D match to TRBD2 (6 bases). V was clipped by 4 bases and J by 5 bases, with 12 bases between them. The CDR3 sequence is 14 residues long. Germline CDR1 MGHDK, CDR2 SYGVNS.

This rearrangement joins TRBV7-9 to TRBJ2-1, with 10 nucleotides matching TRBD2. The trim removed 1 base at V and 9 bases at J, leaving 6 bases unmatched. Germline CDR1 is SEHNR and CDR2 is FQNEAQ (reference sequence). The CDR3 is made up of 15 amino acids. The CDR3 coding sequence is TGTGCCAGCAGCTTAGTAGCGGGAGGAGAGGGTGAGCAGTTCTTC. It translates to CASSLVAGGEGEQFF.

The CDR3: CASSSISGRTYNEQFF. The CDR3 coding sequence is TGTGCCAGCAGTTCCATCAGCGGGAGGACCTACAATGAGCAGTTCTTC. The chain carries TRBV6-5 and TRBJ2-1, with 9 bases identical to TRBD2. Germline V gives CDR1 MNHEY, CDR2 SVGAGI. After removal of 4 bases from V and 2 bases from J, the junction contained 6 bases not matched to a gene. CDR3 size: 16 residues.

CDR3 protein: CASRAEGYGYTF. The CDR3 DNA sequence: TGTGCCAGCAGGGCCGAGGGTTATGGCTACACCTTC. This chain connects TRBV2 to TRBJ1-2; D ambiguous. The germline CDR1 and CDR2 sequences are SNHLY and FYNNEI. CDR3 size: 12 residues. Trimming took off 6 bases at V and 5 bases at J, with 10 bases between the two ends.

The rearrangement uses TRBV11-2 and TRBJ2-1; D ambiguous. This CDR3 is 14 amino acids long. V was trimmed by 5 bases and J by 7 bases, leaving 15 bases between them. CDR1 and CDR2 from the germline V gene are SGHAT and FQNNGV. The CDR3 region is CASSPLRGKNEQFF. The CDR3 bases are TGTGCCAGCAGCCCCTTGAGAGGTAAGAATGAGCAGTTCTTC.

V usage is TRBV10-3 and J usage is TRBJ1-1; weak D call: TRBD1 (5 bases). The CDR3 consists of 17 residues. Trimming pared 3 bases from V and 0 bases from J, leaving 17 bases between. Germline assignment: CDR1 ENHRY and CDR2 SYGVKD. In nucleotides, the CDR3 is TGTGCCATCAGTGAACCAAGGGGTGGCAGCATGAACACTGAAGCTTTCTTT. Its protein product is CAISEPRGGSMNTEAFF.

This chain connects TRBV10-2 to TRBJ1-2; D remains unclear. V was shortened by 3 bases and J by 1 base, with 12 bases between the two germline ends. The germline CDR1 and CDR2 sequences are WSHSY and SAAADI. The CDR3 is 15 residues long. In DNA, the CDR3 is TGCGCCAGCAGTGATGGTGTCGGGGTTAACTATGGCTACACCTTC. Its translation is CASSDGVGVNYGYTF.

The chain couples TRBV28 to TRBJ2-2; the D is unclear. The germline gives CDR1 MDHEN, CDR2 SYDVKM. This CDR3 comprises 14 residues. V was pared by 7 bases and J by 0 bases, with 9 bases between. DNA of the CDR3: TGTGCCAGCACCCCACATACGAACACCGGGGAGCTGTTTTTT. Amino acid sequence: CASTPHTNTGELFF.